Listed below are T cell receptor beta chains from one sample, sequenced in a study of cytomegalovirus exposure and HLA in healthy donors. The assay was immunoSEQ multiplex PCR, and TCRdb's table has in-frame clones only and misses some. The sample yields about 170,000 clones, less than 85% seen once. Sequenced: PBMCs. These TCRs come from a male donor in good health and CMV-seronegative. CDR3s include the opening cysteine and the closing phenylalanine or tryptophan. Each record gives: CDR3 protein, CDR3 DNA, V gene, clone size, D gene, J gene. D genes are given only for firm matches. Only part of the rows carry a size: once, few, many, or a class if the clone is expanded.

CASSQGGGQGGYTF	TGTGCCAGCAGCCAAGGGGGAGGACAGGGCGGCTACACCTTC	TRBV4-2	.	TRBD1	TRBJ1-2
CASRRDRGQETQYF	TGTGCCAGCAGGAGGGACAGGGGGCAAGAGACCCAGTACTTC	TRBV5-4	few	TRBD1	TRBJ2-5
CASNSIRTMANEKLFF	TGTGCCAGTAACTCGATTAGGACTATGGCTAATGAAAAACTGTTTTTT	TRBV19	.	.	TRBJ1-4
CASSPPGTGVGAFF	TGTGCCAGCAGCCCGCCCGGGACAGGGGTCGGAGCTTTCTTT	TRBV7-9	.	TRBD1	TRBJ1-1
CASSLSQFRGGYTF	TGTGCCAGCAGTTTATCACAGTTCCGGGGAGGCTACACCTTC	TRBV28	.	.	TRBJ1-2
CASSPGQGGLYEQYF	TGTGCCAGCAGTCCGGGACAGGGTGGACTCTACGAGCAGTACTTC	TRBV28	.	TRBD1	TRBJ2-7
CSSSSQGSTEAFF	TGTTCCAGCAGCTCACAGGGGAGCACTGAAGCTTTCTTT	TRBV7-9	.	TRBD1	TRBJ1-1
CASTWGGVAYGYTF	TGTGCCAGCACCTGGGGAGGGGTTGCCTATGGCTACACCTTC	TRBV5-4	.	.	TRBJ1-2
CASSLAAWGQGPYEQYF	TGTGCCAGCAGCTTAGCAGCCTGGGGACAGGGCCCGTACGAGCAGTACTTC	TRBV7-9	.	TRBD1	TRBJ2-7
CASSSGDTPSGEQYF	TGTGCCAGCAGCTCCGGGGACACACCGAGCGGCGAGCAGTACTTC	TRBV9	.	.	TRBJ2-7
CASSHIVQGTDTQYF	TGTGCCAGCAGTCATATCGTACAGGGCACAGATACGCAGTATTTT	TRBV28	.	.	TRBJ2-3
CASSLEGQGGPYNEQFF	TGCGCCAGCAGCTTGGAAGGACAGGGGGGACCCTACAATGAGCAGTTCTTC	TRBV5-1	.	TRBD1	TRBJ2-1
CASSWAGGPEAFF	TGTGCCAGCAGCTGGGCAGGGGGACCTGAAGCTTTCTTT	TRBV5-6	.	TRBD1	TRBJ1-1
CASSPAGGDRTGELFF	TGTGCCAGCAGCCCAGCGGGGGGGGATCGGACCGGGGAGCTGTTTTTT	TRBV4-2	.	TRBD2	TRBJ2-2
CASSPSGTANEKLFF	TGTGCCAGCAGCCCATCCGGGACAGCTAATGAAAAACTGTTTTTT	TRBV9	.	TRBD1	TRBJ1-4
CASSERRGAGNEQFF	TGTGCCAGCAGTGAAAGGAGAGGAGCGGGCAATGAGCAGTTCTTC	TRBV6-1	.	.	TRBJ2-1
CASSLRPAEMGYF	TGCGCCAGCAGCTTGAGGCCAGCGGAGATGGGATACTTC	TRBV5-1	.	.	TRBJ2-5
CASSFGQGFINEQFF	TGTGCCAGCAGCTTCGGACAGGGGTTCATCAATGAGCAGTTCTTC	TRBV28	once	TRBD1	TRBJ2-1
CSESPGLRTYNEQFF	TGCAGCGAATCCCCGGGACTACGGACTTACAATGAGCAGTTCTTC	TRBV29-1	.	TRBD2	TRBJ2-1
CAWTQNSPLHF	TGTGCCTGGACCCAGAATTCACCCCTCCACTTT	TRBV30	.	.	TRBJ1-6
CASSLSYSQETQYF	TGTGCCAGCAGTTTATCCTACAGCCAAGAGACCCAGTACTTC	TRBV27	.	.	TRBJ2-5
CASSPPPGRDTQYF	TGTGCCAGCAGCCCTCCCCCAGGGCGAGATACGCAGTATTTT	TRBV5-4	.	.	TRBJ2-3
CASSIDTGQGSEAFF	TGTGCCAGTAGTATAGACACCGGACAGGGTTCTGAAGCTTTCTTT	TRBV19	.	TRBD1	TRBJ1-1
CASRPSGSWDNEQFF	TGTGCCAGCAGGCCGAGCGGGAGCTGGGACAATGAGCAGTTCTTC	TRBV7-9	.	TRBD2	TRBJ2-1